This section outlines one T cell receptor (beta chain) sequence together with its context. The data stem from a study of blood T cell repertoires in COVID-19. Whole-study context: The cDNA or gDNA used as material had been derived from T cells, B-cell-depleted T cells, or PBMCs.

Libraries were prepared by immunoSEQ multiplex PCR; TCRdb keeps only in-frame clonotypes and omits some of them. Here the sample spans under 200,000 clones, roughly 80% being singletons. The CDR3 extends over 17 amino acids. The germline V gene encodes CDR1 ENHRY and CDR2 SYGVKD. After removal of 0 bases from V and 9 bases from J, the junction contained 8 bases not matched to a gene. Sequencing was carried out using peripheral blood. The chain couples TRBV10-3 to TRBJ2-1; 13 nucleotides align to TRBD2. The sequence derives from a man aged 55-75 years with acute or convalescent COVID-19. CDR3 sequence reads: CAISESIGTSGRGEQFF. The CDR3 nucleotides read TGTGCCATCAGTGAGTCGATAGGAACTAGCGGGAGGGGTGAGCAGTTCTTC.